The entry that follows covers one TCR beta chain sequence. Its antigen is unknown. This table comes from immunoSEQ multiplex PCR, and its TCRdb copy is limited to in-frame clones, with some not included. This table holds some 95,000 clones, roughly 90% found once. This entry belongs to a study of T cell responses to AZD1222 COVID-19 vaccine. The study's findings and limits: It should be noted that donors were predominantly white British and more often female, and clonal diversity was possibly underestimated. After the peak T cell response, and only then, were repertoires sampled.

The receptor was isolated from an adult who received the AZD1222 COVID-19 vaccine. Sequenced material: peripheral blood, taken 28 days after the second AZD1222 dose.

The DNA of the CDR3 is TGTGCCAGCAGTTCAGAGGGGTATGGCTACACCTTC. It is translated as CASSSEGYGYTF. J is TRBJ1-2 and V is TRBV11-1; possible D gene TRBD1, 5 bases. The V end lost 6 bases, the J end lost 5 bases, and 10 bases lay between the germline ends. Germline V gene lookup returns CDR1 SGHAT and CDR2 FQDESV (reference sequence). This CDR3 has 12 residues.